This TCR beta chain was sequenced for a study of T cells in localized non-small cell lung cancer. Whole-study findings and limits: Uninvolved adjacent lung showed peak T cell clonality, exceeding tumor. Among blood samples, higher T cell density accompanied longer overall survival. One tumor region alone was sequenced, and heterogeneity therefore remains possible. A median of around 58 clones ranked among the top 100 in tumor appeared in adjacent lung.

Libraries were prepared by immunoSEQ multiplex PCR; TCRdb keeps only in-frame clonotypes and omits some of them. This repertoire shows tens of thousands of clones, around 81% found once; its top ten account for roughly 15%. Notes on this clone: The antigen is not known.

The material was peripheral blood mononuclear cells, obtained before any cancer treatment. This TCR was sampled from a man aged 35 to 70 with stage III lung adenocarcinoma.

The CDR3 sequence is CASSLGQYNSPLHF. The CDR3 nucleotides read TGTGCCAGCAGCCTCGGACAGTATAATTCACCCCTCCACTTT. V usage is TRBV9 and J usage is TRBJ1-6; TRBD1 is a possible D gene (6 bases). Germline CDR1 is SGDLS and CDR2 is YYNGEE. Trimming took off 4 bases at V and 4 bases at J, with 9 bases between the two ends. The CDR3 sequence is 14 residues long. Combining the CDR3 with reference TRBV9 and TRBJ1-6 gives the whole variable domain DSGVTQTPKHLITATGQRVTLRCSPRSGDLSVYWYQQSLDQGLQFLIQYYNGEERAKGNILERFSAQQFPDLHSELNLSSLELGDSALYFCASSLGQYNSPLHFGNGTRLTVT.